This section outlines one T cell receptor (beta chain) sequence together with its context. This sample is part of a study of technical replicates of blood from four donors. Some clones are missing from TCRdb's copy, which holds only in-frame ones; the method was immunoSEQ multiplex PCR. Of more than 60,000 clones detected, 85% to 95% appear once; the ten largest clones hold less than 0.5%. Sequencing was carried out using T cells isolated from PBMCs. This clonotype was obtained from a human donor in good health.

The chain's CDR3 is CASSLGQGAQPQHF. CDR3 coding DNA: TGCGCCAGCAGCCTCGGACAGGGGGCTCAGCCCCAGCATTTT. The gene calls are TRBV4-3 and TRBJ1-5, with 11 bases aligning to TRBD1. V trimming: 4 bases; J trimming: 6 bases; junction bases outside the gene matches: 2. This CDR3 comprises 14 residues. Germline V gene lookup returns CDR1 LGHNA and CDR2 YSLEER.